Described below is a single T cell receptor beta chain sequence and its context. Its antigen is not known. This specimen belongs to a study of post-analysis software for immune sequencing data. Study at large: Clinical courses comprised relapsing-remitting, secondary progressive and progressive-relapsing multiple sclerosis.

This CDR3 comprises 17 residues. Trimming shortened V by 5 bases and J by 1 base, and 17 bases separated the two germline ends. Germline CDR1 and CDR2: SEHNR and FQNEAQ (reference sequence). The library was made from cDNA and included unique molecular identifiers. When roughly 0.9 to 10 million T cells were used, they gave about 490,000 cDNA molecules. TCRdb ran MiXCR on the PCR reads and lists one entry per CDR3 protein. The data show about 770,000 distinct CDR3 sequences, about 43% seen once. Overall study results and limits: Strong same-batch co-clustering of samples appeared with F measure clustering. The study found TRBV5-6, TRBV5-1 and TRBV20-1 among roughly 5 TRBV segments more frequent in patients than controls. When compared against controls, multiple sclerosis patients showed significantly lower normalized Chao1 diversity.

This receptor was obtained from a girl aged 10 to 17 with multiple sclerosis. The chain combines TRBV7-9 with TRBJ1-4; a possible D gene is TRBD1 (5 bases). The source material was blood. CDR3 nucleotide sequence: TGTGCCAGCAGCGCCCCGGACATGGTTGGAACTAATGAAAAACTGTTTTTT. Translation: CASSAPDMVGTNEKLFF.